Sequencing of this T cell receptor (beta chain) was carried out in a study of cytotoxic CD8 clonotypes in ibrutinib-treated CLL. Findings and limits, study-wide: At ibrutinib response, clonality increased, and at progression it declined back toward baseline.

As regards this clone: Its antigen is undetermined.

TCRdb's copy holds only in-frame clones and misses some; the assay was immunoSEQ multiplex PCR. The sample shows nearly 100,000 clones, 70% to 80% of them seen only once. This CDR3 has 16 amino acids. Germline CDR1 and CDR2: MDHEN and SYDVKM. V lost 5 bases to trimming and J lost 6 bases; unmatched junction nucleotides: 13. The chain links TRBV28 to TRBJ1-2; 9 positions match TRBD1. The sequencing used PBMCs, collected after 12 months of ibrutinib treatment. The receptor was isolated from a human donor with chronic lymphocytic leukemia. In DNA, the CDR3 is TGTGCCAGCAGTCTACTCACCGGGACAGGGTGGCATGGCTACACCTTC. This sequence encodes CASSLLTGTGWHGYTF.